This TCR beta chain was recovered during a study of T cells after yellow fever vaccination. For the study at large: Fractions of low cell number were prepared using SMART-Seq v4 Ultra Low Input.

TCRdb called the 5' RACE reads again in MiXCR, with one record for every CDR3 protein. The data show 300,000 or so distinct CDR3 sequences, around 6.8% seen once. This clonotype was counted only a few times. Its specificity is not known. The germline gives CDR1 SGHRS, CDR2 YFSETQ. The CDR3 is 13 amino acids. Trimming left V 5 bases short and J 2 bases short, with 10 bases between. General study findings and limits: Clonotypes shared by both compartments, CD4 and CD8, made up a small share. Detected again after the booster were most primary-vaccination clones, at approximately 96% CD4 and about 89% CD8. Weaker overall was a secondary response that nonetheless peaked faster, on day 5 versus 15.

This clonotype was obtained from a man younger than 35 who received the YFV17D yellow fever vaccine. Sequencing was performed on PBMCs, taken roughly 45 days after the first yellow fever vaccination. The chain recombines TRBV5-1 with TRBJ2-5; no clear D gene. CDR3 sequence (DNA): TGCGCCAGCAGAGTTAACCCTCAAGAGACCCAGTACTTC. This encodes CASRVNPQETQYF. Together with reference TRBV5-1 and TRBJ2-5, the CDR3 gives the full variable domain: KAGVTQTPRYLIKTRGQQVTLSCSPISGHRSVSWYQQTPGQGLQFLFEYFSETQRNKGNFPGRFSGRQFSNSRSEMNVSTLELGDSALYLCASRVNPQETQYFGPGTRLLVL.